Below, one T cell receptor (beta chain) is given with its context. Only a few counts were recorded for this clonotype. The antigen this receptor binds is unknown. Base qualities are not recorded, but no much larger clone differs from it by a single base. This specimen's treatment or condition label, interpreted: in vitro stimulation with specific CMV peptide epitopes to enrich CMV-specific T cells. The data were taken from a study of T cell repertoires in cytomegalovirus infection (dated by TCRdb to the late 2010s). Looking at the study overall: Recently identified HLA-C-restricted CMV epitopes, whose presentation resists viral immunomodulation, were targeted by peptide stimulations together with well-studied HLA-B-restricted epitopes. Because public TCR beta signatures pointed to carriage of CMV infection together with the matching HLA type, the HLA type of each donor mattered for the analysis.

What the authors observed across the whole study: In both this cohort and an independent roughly 400-donor cohort, the cumulative frequency of public TCR beta family members distinguished carriers of CMV infection plus the relevant HLA type. The ex vivo response was dominated by HLA-C-restricted CMV-specific TCR beta clonotypes, which also provided the single most frequent clonotype in two of eight donors.

The sample was run on an Illumina HiSeq 1500. Clones were called with MiXCR by TCRdb after fastp trimmed the public reads at Q25, and only in-frame beta chains were retained. Each entry is one CDR3 protein sequence, shown with its most common DNA and genes. Present in this sample are 700,000 to 900,000 distinct CDR3 sequences, around 29% of which were seen just once. Together, the top ten hold around 13% of the sample. The CDR3 runs 14 residues from the cysteine to the phenylalanine. Only the CDR3 DNA is retained, 42 bases long and in frame from the first base. V loses 4 bases of germline sequence and J loses 5 bases, and the interval between the two ends is 14 bases.

The sample here was cultured CD8+ T cells from PBMCs, taken from culture after CMV antigen stimulation. The chain is encoded by TRBV12-3 or TRBV12-4 joined to TRBJ1-1; perhaps TRBD1 is the D gene, with 5 bases matching. The receptor was derived from a human donor in good health (CMV status not recorded). Some clones in this sample may be carry-over from other donors' samples. The sequence in DNA is TGTGCCAGCAGTTCCCCCAGGGTAGGGACTGAAGCTTTCTTT. Translated, it gives CASSSPRVGTEAFF.